This paragraph covers one T cell receptor (beta chain) sequence. Its specificity is unknown. As for time point: week 23, last vaccination. Doses of 300 ug of mutant IDH1 20-mer peptide were given with topical imiquimod. V was shortened by 2 bases and J by 5 bases, with 12 bases between the two germline ends. The CDR3 sequence is 14 residues long. CDR1 is MNHEY, CDR2 SMNVEV, per germline (reference sequence). These data are taken from a study of a mutant IDH1 vaccine in newly diagnosed glioma. Repertoires were generated with immunoSEQ multiplex PCR, while TCRdb's copy carries only in-frame clones and drops some. The sample contains about 38,000 clones, about four fifths of which appear only once.

The TCR was taken from a man aged 35 to 55 with glioma. V gene TRBV27 combines with J gene TRBJ2-5; a weak D match, TRBD1 (5 bases). This sample comprised PBMCs, obtained from a glioma patient whose treatment included an IDH1 peptide vaccine. CDR3 in amino acids: CASSLRPSGETQYF. In DNA, the CDR3 is TGTGCCAGCAGTTTAAGGCCATCAGGGGAGACCCAGTACTTC.